The source of this T cell receptor (beta chain) is a study of T cell changes during pregnancy in multiple sclerosis. The germline V gene encodes CDR1 SGHNT and CDR2 YYREEE (reference sequence). The CDR3 extends over 15 amino acids. V was pared by 0 bases and J by 0 bases, with 7 bases between. Some clones are missing from TCRdb's copy, which holds only in-frame ones; the method was immunoSEQ multiplex PCR. The sample lists 25,000 to 30,000 clones, around nine tenths seen once, with 6% to 6.5% in the top ten. The sequence was obtained from a female donor with multiple sclerosis, enrolled in a pregnancy study. The V call is TRBV5-4, the J call TRBJ1-3; D is undetermined. The sample consisted of CD8+ T cells from peripheral blood mononuclear cells, taken before pregnancy. CDR3 protein: CASSLDRSSGNTIYF. The CDR3 coding sequence is TGTGCCAGCAGCTTGGACAGAAGCTCTGGAAACACCATATATTTT.